The next 29 T cell receptor beta chains were all read from a single sample in a study of regulatory T cells in long-lasting Graves disease. iRepertoire HTBI primers and Arm-PCR of CDR3 regions built TCR beta libraries. TCRdb redid the calling of the multiplex PCR reads with MiXCR, one entry per CDR3 protein. There are over 450,000 distinct CDR3 sequences in the sample; about 12% occur only once, and 7.5% to 9% lies in the top ten. As for time point: newly diagnosed GD, antithyroid drugs for less than 3 months. Researchers made the TCR library from RNA that was extracted from PBMCs. The same data also went into a second study, on T cells in Graves' hyperthyroidism and ophthalmopathy.

This specimen was peripheral blood mononuclear cells (PBMCs), taken at new diagnosis, from a patient treated with antithyroid drugs. The source of these receptors is a woman in her twenties or thirties with Graves disease.

The chain is built from TRBV13 and TRBJ1-1, with D maybe TRBD1 (5 bases). CDR3 length equals 13 residues. V was cut by 5 bases and J by 4 bases, with 11 bases left in between. CDR1 and CDR2 (germline): PRHDT, FYEKMQ (reference sequence). CDR3 in amino acids: CASSPGTFTEAFF. DNA of the CDR3: TGTGCCAGCAGCCCCGGGACCTTCACTGAAGCTTTCTTT.

This clonotype occurred many times. The rearrangement joins TRBV12-3 or TRBV12-4 to TRBJ1-5; D perhaps matches TRBD1 (5 bases). V was cut by 4 bases and J by 6 bases, with 13 bases left in between. The CDR3 is made up of 14 amino acids. Here the CDR3 DNA reads TGTGCCAGCAGTTCGGGGGTAAGAGGTCAGCCCCAGCATTTT. Its translation is CASSSGVRGQPQHF.

This clonotype was recorded many times. The V call is TRBV28, the J call TRBJ1-4; no definite D call. The germline CDR1 and CDR2 sequences are MDHEN and SYDVKM. CDR3 size: 13 residues. V dropped 0 bases and J dropped 11 bases, with 10 bases sitting between them. This chain's CDR3 is CASSLWAVGKLFF. The DNA of the CDR3 is TGTGCCAGCAGTTTATGGGCGGTCGGCAAACTGTTTTTT.

This clonotype was recorded at least ten times. This chain uses TRBV2 with TRBJ1-5, with 7 bases identical to TRBD1. V shed 8 bases and J 1 base; nucleotides not matched to a gene: 8. Germline CDR1 reads SNHLY; CDR2 reads FYNNEI. The CDR3 is 15 amino acids. The CDR3 spells CASGKTGTSNQPQHF. In DNA, the CDR3 is TGTGCCAGCGGAAAGACAGGGACCAGCAATCAGCCCCAGCATTTT.

This clonotype was recorded many times. The rearrangement joins TRBV28 to TRBJ2-3; 7 bases fit TRBD1. The CDR3 is made up of 14 amino acids. CDR1 is MDHEN, CDR2 SYDVKM, per germline. V lost 5 bases, J lost 4 bases, and 6 bases stayed unmatched. The CDR3 region has the DNA TGTGCCAGCAGTCATGACAGGGAAGCAGATACGCAGTATTTT. Residues: CASSHDREADTQYF. Full variable domain (rest looked up from reference TRBV28 and TRBJ2-3): DVKVTQSSRYLVKRTGEKVFLECVQDMDHENMFWYRQDPGLGLRLIYFSYDVKMKEKGDIPEGYSVSREKKERFSLILESASTNQTSMYLCASSHDREADTQYFGPGTRLTVL.

The chain recombines TRBV18 with TRBJ2-2; no firm D call. Germline CDR1 and CDR2: KGHSH and LQKENI. CDR3 length: 15 residues. Between the trimmed V and J ends, which lost 1 base and 1 base, there was a span of 7 bases. This CDR3 reads CASSPQVRNTGELFF. CDR3 bases: TGTGCCAGCTCACCACAAGTAAGGAACACCGGGGAGCTGTTTTTT.

The genes are TRBV20-1 and TRBJ1-6; D unclear. This CDR3 spans 14 amino acids. V dropped 3 bases and J dropped 2 bases, with 8 bases sitting between them. The V gene's germline CDR1 is DFQATT and CDR2 SNEGSKA (reference sequence). The CDR3 region has the DNA TGCAGTGCTAGTATGACGGCCTATAATTCACCCCTCCACTTT. Residues: CSASMTAYNSPLHF.

This clonotype has more than one count but fewer than ten. The junction differs from germline at one of its ends, possibly a read error. The V call is TRBV7-9, the J call TRBJ1-6; D not certain. Germline CDR1 and CDR2: SEHNR and FQNEAQ (reference sequence). This CDR3 region has 10 residues. In nucleotides, the CDR3 is TGTGCCACCAGCATTTCACCCCTCCACTTT. As protein: CATSISPLHF.

This clonotype was detected many times. The rearrangement uses TRBV7-9 and TRBJ2-5; 10 bases map to TRBD2. The CDR3 has 16 residues. The V gene's germline CDR1 is SEHNR and CDR2 FQNEAQ (reference sequence). V was clipped by 6 bases and J by 5 bases; unmatched bases: 12. The CDR3 DNA sequence: TGTGCCAGCAGTCATGAGAGGTCTAGCGGGAGCGAGACCCAGTACTTC. Its translation is CASSHERSSGSETQYF.

This clonotype was counted ten times or more. This chain joins TRBV6-1 and TRBJ1-2, with 8 bases aligning to TRBD1. The CDR3 extends over 14 amino acids. CDR1 and CDR2 (germline): MNHNS, SASEGT. J lost 8 bases, V lost 2 bases, and 7 bases had no gene match. This chain's CDR3 is CASSEWQGAEGYTF. In nucleotides, the CDR3 is TGTGCCAGCAGTGAATGGCAGGGGGCGGAAGGCTACACCTTC.

At least ten counts were recorded for this clonotype. The chain combines TRBV7-3 with TRBJ2-3; D tentatively fits TRBD1 or TRBD2 (6 bases each). The V end was cut by 5 bases, the J end by 6 bases, with 18 bases between. CDR1 SGHTA and CDR2 FQGTGA come from the germline V gene. This CDR3 has 15 residues. The CDR3 region is CASSHWGDKSDTQYF. For the CDR3, the DNA is TGTGCCAGCAGCCACTGGGGGGACAAGTCGGATACGCAGTATTTT.

This clonotype has ten or more counts. The rearrangement links TRBV5-1 to TRBJ1-1, with D unclear. Per the germline V gene, CDR1 is SGHRS and CDR2 is YFSETQ. V dropped 4 bases and J dropped 0 bases, with 10 bases sitting between them. The CDR3 totals 14 residues. CDR3: CASSTRNMNTEAFF. As DNA, the CDR3 is TGCGCCAGCAGCACTCGGAACATGAACACTGAAGCTTTCTTT.

The table lists this clonotype with a few counts. This chain links TRBV5-6 with TRBJ2-1; TRBD2 is a possible D gene (6 bases). Germline V CDR1 and CDR2: SGHDT, YYEEEE. With 4 bases removed from V and 1 base from J, the gap between germline ends came to 18 bases. The CDR3 sequence is 17 residues long. The CDR3 sequence: CASSPVSAGSSYNEQFF. The DNA for the CDR3 is TGTGCCAGCAGCCCTGTCTCGGCGGGATCGTCCTACAATGAGCAGTTCTTC.

This clonotype was observed at least ten times. J is TRBJ1-1 and V is TRBV28; 7 positions match TRBD1. CDR3 length equals 17 residues. The V gene end was trimmed by 5 bases and the J gene end by 3 bases; junction bases not matched to a gene: 15. From germline, CDR1 is MDHEN and CDR2 SYDVKM. CDR3 sequence: CASSHLDRLEGDTEAFF. CDR3 in DNA: TGTGCCAGCAGTCACCTGGACAGGCTTGAGGGGGACACTGAAGCTTTCTTT.

This clonotype was recorded at least ten times. V usage is TRBV7-9 and J usage is TRBJ1-1; D gene ambiguous. Germline loops: CDR1 SEHNR, CDR2 FQNEAQ (reference sequence). V was pared by 2 bases and J by 4 bases, with 8 bases between. The CDR3 is 13 amino acids. CDR3: CASSLWTSTEAFF. CDR3 nucleotide sequence: TGTGCCAGCAGCTTATGGACTAGCACTGAAGCTTTCTTT. The variable domain in full, with the rest retrieved from reference TRBV7-9 and TRBJ1-1, is DTGVSQNPRHKITKRGQNVTFRCDPISEHNRLYWYRQTLGQGPEFLTYFQNEAQLEKSRLLSDRFSAERPKGSFSTLEIQRTEQGDSAMYLCASSLWTSTEAFFGQGTRLTVV.

Many counts were recorded for this clonotype. The V gene is TRBV6-5, the J gene TRBJ1-5; maybe TRBD1 (6 bases). Trimming took off 4 bases at V and 0 bases at J, with 13 bases between the two ends. Germline V gene lookup returns CDR1 MNHEY and CDR2 SVGAGI. CDR3 size: 16 residues. CDR3 in amino acids: CASSWVQGFSNQPQHF. In DNA form, the CDR3 reads TGTGCCAGCAGTTGGGTACAGGGTTTTAGCAATCAGCCCCAGCATTTT.

This clonotype has at least ten counts. The J gene is TRBJ2-7, the V gene TRBV5-5, with a weak D call TRBD1 (6 bases). Deletions cut 4 bases from V and 3 bases from J, with 14 bases between. There are 14 residues in the CDR3. From germline, CDR1 is SGHKS and CDR2 YYEKEE (reference sequence). CDR3 coding DNA: TGTGCCAGCAGCCCCAGACAGGTCTACTACGAGCAGTACTTC. Translating it yields CASSPRQVYYEQYF.

The sample holds a few counts of this clonotype. Here the CDR3 omits its conserved ending phenylalanine or tryptophan, so a read error is the likely source. The J gene is TRBJ1-1, the V gene TRBV6-1; no reliable D call. There are 14 residues in the CDR3. Trimming cost V 6 bases and J 2 bases, with 13 bases left between them. Germline CDR1 reads MNHNS; CDR2 reads SASEGT. CDR3 DNA sequence: TGTGCCAGCAGAAATCCGCCGATAAACACTGAAGCTTTCTCT. Protein: CASRNPPINTEAFS.

In its sample, this clonotype was seen a few times. The chain joins TRBV19 to TRBJ1-2; D uncertain. The CDR3 has 11 residues. Germline V gene lookup returns CDR1 LNHDA and CDR2 SQIVND (reference sequence). V was trimmed by 4 bases and J by 5 bases, leaving 5 bases between them. The CDR3 spells CASSNLYGYTF. CDR3 bases: TGTGCCAGTAGTAATTTATATGGCTACACCTTC. Drawing the rest from reference TRBV19 and TRBJ1-2, the complete variable domain is DGGITQSPKYLFRKEGQNVTLSCEQNLNHDAMYWYRQDPGQGLRLIYYSQIVNDFQKGDIAEGYSVSREKKESFPLTVTSAQKNPTAFYLCASSNLYGYTFGSGTRLTVV.

This clonotype turned up a few times. The chain employs TRBV18 and TRBJ2-3; 10 positions match TRBD1. V was clipped by 4 bases and J by 5 bases; unmatched bases: 6. Germline values: CDR1 KGHSH, CDR2 LQKENI. The CDR3 contains 15 residues. This CDR3 reads CASSRDRGGLDTQYF. The CDR3, as DNA: TGTGCCAGCTCACGGGACAGGGGCGGTCTAGATACGCAGTATTTT. Drawing the rest from reference TRBV18 and TRBJ2-3, the complete variable domain is NAGVMQNPRHLVRRRGQEARLRCSPMKGHSHVYWYRQLPEEGLKFMVYLQKENIIDESGMPKERFSAEFPKEGPSILRIQQVVRGDSAAYFCASSRDRGGLDTQYFGPGTRLTVL.

Remarks on this clonotype: One base separates it from a far larger clone, so it is likely a read error. This chain uses TRBV20-1 with TRBJ2-1; 8 bases are shared with TRBD1. Trimming removed 5 bases from V and 13 bases from J; junction bases left unmatched: 10. The CDR3 consists of 12 residues. Germline V gene sequence: CDR1 DFQATT, CDR2 SNEGSKA (reference sequence). The CDR3 coding sequence is TGCAGTGCTGCGACAGGGGAAGAGACCCAGTTCTTC. This encodes CSAATGEETQFF.

This clonotype was picked up many times. The chain carries TRBV7-2 and TRBJ1-2; the D is unclear. The V end was cut by 4 bases, the J end by 0 bases, with 6 bases between. The CDR3 is 13 amino acids. Per germline, CDR1 SGHTA and CDR2 FQGNSA. The CDR3 here is CASSYGSNYGYTF. The CDR3 bases are TGTGCCAGCAGCTATGGGTCTAACTATGGCTACACCTTC.

This clonotype was seen ten or more times. This chain connects TRBV27 to TRBJ1-5; TRBD1 might be the D (6 bases). Deletions cut 0 bases from V and 3 bases from J, with 9 bases between. CDR3 length equals 15 residues. Germline V CDR1 and CDR2: MNHEY, SMNVEV (reference sequence). CDR3 in DNA: TGTGCCAGCAGTTTATCGAGGGGGGACAATCAGCCCCAGCATTTT. This sequence encodes CASSLSRGDNQPQHF.

This clonotype was counted ten times or more. V is TRBV6-1 and J is TRBJ1-4; perhaps TRBD1 as D (5 bases). In germline, CDR1 is MNHNS, CDR2 SASEGT. The CDR3 runs 14 residues. Trimming shortened V by 6 bases and J by 5 bases, and 13 bases separated the two germline ends. The CDR3 DNA reads TGTGCCAGCAGCTTAGATCGGGGGAATGAAAAACTGTTTTTT. This gives the protein CASSLDRGNEKLFF.

This clonotype was seen ten or more times. The chain recombines TRBV6-2 or TRBV6-3 with TRBJ2-7; D not certain. Trimming took 4 bases from V and 0 from J, leaving 16 bases between them. Germline CDR1 reads MNHEY; CDR2 reads SVGEGT. The CDR3 sequence is 16 residues long. CDR3 in DNA: TGTGCCAGCAGTTCGGCAAGGGCCACGAGCTCCTACGAGCAGTACTTC. Amino acid sequence: CASSSARATSSYEQYF.

The chain combines TRBV6-2 or TRBV6-3 with TRBJ2-7; 10 nucleotides align to TRBD1. Germline-derived CDR1 and CDR2 are MNHEY and SVGEGT. V lost 6 bases, J lost 0 bases, and 14 bases stayed unmatched. This CDR3 region has 18 residues. CDR3: CASSSPRGRTGGSYEQYF. The CDR3 DNA follows: TGTGCCAGCAGCTCTCCGAGAGGGCGGACAGGGGGCTCCTACGAGCAGTACTTC.

In this sample, this clonotype turned up a few times. The chain links TRBV6-5 to TRBJ2-7, with 10 bases fitting TRBD2. The CDR3 covers 17 residues. After removal of 0 bases from V and 2 bases from J, the junction contained 7 bases not matched to a gene. CDR1 is MNHEY, CDR2 SVGAGI, per germline. The CDR3 is CASSYSASGSRAYEQYF. DNA for the CDR3: TGTGCCAGCAGTTACTCGGCTAGCGGGAGTAGGGCCTACGAGCAGTACTTC.

At least ten counts were recorded for this clonotype. This chain uses TRBV11-2 with TRBJ1-2, with 10 positions matching TRBD1. The CDR3 consists of 15 residues. Looked up from germline, CDR1 is SGHAT and CDR2 is FQNNGV. The V gene end was trimmed by 3 bases and the J gene end by 7 bases; junction bases not matched to a gene: 8. The CDR3 DNA sequence: TGTGCCAGCAGCTTCGCCGACAGGGGGCAAGTTGGCTACACCTTC. It yields the protein CASSFADRGQVGYTF.

This clonotype was detected many times. The chain joins TRBV12-3 or TRBV12-4 to TRBJ1-4; D ambiguous. Trimming pared 4 bases from V and 7 bases from J, leaving 7 bases between. The length of the CDR3 is 12 residues. The CDR3 coding sequence is TGTGCCAGCAGTTCCCCGCCTGAAAAACTGTTTTTT. It specifies CASSSPPEKLFF.